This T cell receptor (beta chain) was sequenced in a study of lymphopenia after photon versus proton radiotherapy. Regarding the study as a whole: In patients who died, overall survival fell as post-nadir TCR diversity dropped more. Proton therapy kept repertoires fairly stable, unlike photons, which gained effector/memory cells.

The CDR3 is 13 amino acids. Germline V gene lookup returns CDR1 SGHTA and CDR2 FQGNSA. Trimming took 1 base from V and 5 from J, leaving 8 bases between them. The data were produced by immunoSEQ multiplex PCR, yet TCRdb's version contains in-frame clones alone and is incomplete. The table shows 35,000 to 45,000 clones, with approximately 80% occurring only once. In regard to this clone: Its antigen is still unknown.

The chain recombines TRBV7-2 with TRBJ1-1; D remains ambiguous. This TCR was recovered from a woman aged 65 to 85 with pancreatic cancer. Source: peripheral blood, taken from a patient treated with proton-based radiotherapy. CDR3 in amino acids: CASSLVERTEAFF. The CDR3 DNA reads TGTGCCAGCAGCTTAGTGGAGAGGACTGAAGCTTTCTTT. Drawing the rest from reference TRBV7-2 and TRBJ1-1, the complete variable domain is GAGVSQSPSNKVTEKGKDVELRCDPISGHTALYWYRQSLGQGLEFLIYFQGNSAPDKSGLPSDRFSAERTGGSVSTLTIQRTQQEDSAVYLCASSLVERTEAFFGQGTRLTVV.